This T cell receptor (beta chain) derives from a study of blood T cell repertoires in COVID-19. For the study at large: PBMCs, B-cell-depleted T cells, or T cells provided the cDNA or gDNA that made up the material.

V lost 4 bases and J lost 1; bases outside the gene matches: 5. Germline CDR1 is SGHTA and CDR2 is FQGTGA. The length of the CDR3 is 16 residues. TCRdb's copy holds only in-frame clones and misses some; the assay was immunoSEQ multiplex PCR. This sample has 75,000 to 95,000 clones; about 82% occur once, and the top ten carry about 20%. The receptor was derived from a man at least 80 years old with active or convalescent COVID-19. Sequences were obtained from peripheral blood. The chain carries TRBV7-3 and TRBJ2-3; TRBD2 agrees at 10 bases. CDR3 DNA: TGTGCCAGCAGCTCAACCGGGACTAGCGGCACAGATACGCAGTATTTT. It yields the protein CASSSTGTSGTDTQYF.